This TCR beta chain was sequenced during a study of T-cell memory formation after mild COVID-19. The wider study: TCR clusters were mostly donor specific. General study results and limits: Cross-reactive memory seemingly joined, as some responding clones were found in pre-infection memory. Shrinking CD4+ clones resided mostly in CM and EM, and CD8+ ones in EMRA.

Trimming pared 1 base from V and 5 bases from J, leaving 16 bases between. Germline lookup yields CDR1 SGHRS and CDR2 YFSETQ. This CDR3 has 16 residues. 5'RACE with constant-segment primers yielded barcoded, UMI-tagged TCR alpha and TCR beta cDNA libraries. From the 5' RACE reads, TCRdb called clonotypes with MiXCR, one entry per CDR3 protein. The table has 580,000 or so distinct CDR3 sequences, about 18% seen once. On this clonotype itself: No antigen is known for it.

Sequenced: PBMCs or a T cell subset sorted from them (not recorded which). This chain joins TRBV5-1 and TRBJ2-4; weak D call: TRBD2 (6 bases). This sequence was found in an adult woman who had mild COVID-19 (a few samples of this study predate the infection). Cell type and time point are not known. The CDR3 nucleotides read TGCGCCAGCAGCTTGTGGGGACTCGGGCGGGAAAACATTCAGTACTTC. Its protein is CASSLWGLGRENIQYF.